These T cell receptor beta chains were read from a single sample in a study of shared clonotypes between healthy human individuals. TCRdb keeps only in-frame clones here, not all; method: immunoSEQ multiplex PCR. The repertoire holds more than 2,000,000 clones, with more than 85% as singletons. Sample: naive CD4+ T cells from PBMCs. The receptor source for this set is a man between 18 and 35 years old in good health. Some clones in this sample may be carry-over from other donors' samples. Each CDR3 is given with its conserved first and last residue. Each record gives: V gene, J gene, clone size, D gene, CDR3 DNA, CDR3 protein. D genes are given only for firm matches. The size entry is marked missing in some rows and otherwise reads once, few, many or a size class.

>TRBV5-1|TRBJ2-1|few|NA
TGCGCCAGCAGCGGGACTTACAATGAGCAGTTCTTC
CASSGTYNEQFF
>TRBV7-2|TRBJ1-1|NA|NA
TGTGCCAGCAGTTTTAGCGTCTCCCCCGACACTGAAGCTTTCTTT
CASSFSVSPDTEAFF
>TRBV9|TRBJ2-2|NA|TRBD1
TGTGCCAGCAGCGTCAGACAGGGATCCGCCACCGGGGAGCTGTTTTTT
CASSVRQGSATGELFF
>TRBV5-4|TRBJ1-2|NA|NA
TGTGCCAGCAGCTTGGCATTGGGGGATGGCTACACCTTC
CASSLALGDGYTF
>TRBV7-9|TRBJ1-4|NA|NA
TGTGCCAGCAGCTCAGGAGGGGCTTACGAAAAACTGTTTTTT
CASSSGGAYEKLFF
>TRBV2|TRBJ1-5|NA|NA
TGTGCCAGCAGTGAATTAGGGGCAGGTACGGATCAGCCCCAGCATTTT
CASSELGAGTDQPQHF
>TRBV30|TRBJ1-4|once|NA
TGTGCCTGGAGTCCTCAGGCGCCGAGGGAAAAACTGTTTTTT
CAWSPQAPREKLFF
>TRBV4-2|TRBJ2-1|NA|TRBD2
TGTGCCAGCAGCCAAGCTCGGGGGTTGGCGGGAGGGCTAAATGAGCAGTTCTTC
CASSQARGLAGGLNEQFF
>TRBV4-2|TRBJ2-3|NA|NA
TGTGCCAGCAGCCAAGACAGGGTGACGCAGTATTTT
CASSQDRVTQYF
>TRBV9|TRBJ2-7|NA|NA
TGTGCCAGCAGCGTAGCTAGTCAACCGGCCTACGAGCAGTACTTC
CASSVASQPAYEQYF
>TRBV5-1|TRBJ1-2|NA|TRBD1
TGCGCCAGCAGCCACAGGGGGGGTGGCTACACCTTC
CASSHRGGGYTF
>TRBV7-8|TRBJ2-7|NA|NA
TGTGCCAGCAGCTTAACGAGGGTGCGGGACGAGCAGTACTTC
CASSLTRVRDEQYF
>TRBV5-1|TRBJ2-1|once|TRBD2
TGCGCCAGCAGCTTTTTAGCGGGAGGCACCTACAATGAGCAGTTCTTC
CASSFLAGGTYNEQFF
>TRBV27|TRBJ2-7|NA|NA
TGTGCCAGCAGTTTGCTCCCTCCCTACGAGCAGTACTTC
CASSLLPPYEQYF
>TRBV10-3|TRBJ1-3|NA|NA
TGTGCCATCAGTGATATCGGAAACACCATATATTTT
CAISDIGNTIYF
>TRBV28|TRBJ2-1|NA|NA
TGTGCCAGCAGCCCTCTGCCGTTAAGGCAGTTCTTC
CASSPLPLRQFF
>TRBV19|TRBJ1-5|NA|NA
TGTGCCAGTAGTCTGAACCACGGGACGTTCAGTCAGCCCCAGCATTTT
CASSLNHGTFSQPQHF
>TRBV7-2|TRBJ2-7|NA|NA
TGTGCCAGCAGCGACCGCACCTACGAGCAGTACTTC
CASSDRTYEQYF
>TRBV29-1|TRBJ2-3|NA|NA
TGCAGCGTTCAGTTAAGGAGGGATACGCAGTATTTT
CSVQLRRDTQYF
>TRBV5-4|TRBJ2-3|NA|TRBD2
TGTGCCAGCAGCGCGGGACTAGCGGCAGATACGCAGTATTTT
CASSAGLAADTQYF
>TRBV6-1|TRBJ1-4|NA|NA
TGTGCCAGCACCCCGGGGACCTTAAATGAAAAACTGTTTTTT
CASTPGTLNEKLFF
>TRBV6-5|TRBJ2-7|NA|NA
TGTGCCAGCAGCTATCGGACAGCCGTCTCACGGGAGCAGTACTTC
CASSYRTAVSREQYF
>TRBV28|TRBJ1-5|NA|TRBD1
TGTGCCAGCAGTTTAATGGACGGGACAGGGCCTAATCAGCCCCAGCATTTT
CASSLMDGTGPNQPQHF
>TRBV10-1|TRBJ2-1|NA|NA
TGCGCCAGCAGTCGTCAGACACGAAGCTCCTACAATGAGCAGTTCTTC
CASSRQTRSSYNEQFF
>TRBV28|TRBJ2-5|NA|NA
TGTGCCAGCAGTTTAAGGGCCAGGAGGGAGACCCAGTACTTC
CASSLRARRETQYF
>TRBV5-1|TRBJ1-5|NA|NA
TGCGCCAGCAGCCCTCGAGAGCCCCAGCATTTT
CASSPREPQHF
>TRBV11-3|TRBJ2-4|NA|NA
TGTGCCAGCAGCCTAGGGGGGGACAGGAGAACGCTAGCCAAAAACATTCAGTACTTC
CASSLGGDRRTLAKNIQYF
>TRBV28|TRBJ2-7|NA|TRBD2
TGTGCCAGCAGCCCGGGAGGCCCCCCGAACGAGCAGTACTTC
CASSPGGPPNEQYF
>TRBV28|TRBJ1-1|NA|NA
TGTGCCAGCAGCCCCCTCGCAGGCCAGAACACTGAAGCTTTCTTT
CASSPLAGQNTEAFF
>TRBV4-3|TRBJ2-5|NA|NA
TGCGCCAGCAGCCAAGATCTTCGGGACCGGGAGACCCAGTACTTC
CASSQDLRDRETQYF
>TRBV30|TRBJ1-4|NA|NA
TGTGCCTGGAGTGTAAGGATTGGTTCGCTGGTGAATGAAAAACTGTTTTTT
CAWSVRIGSLVNEKLFF
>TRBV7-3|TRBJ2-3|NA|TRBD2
TGTGCCAGCAGCGCAGTAGCGGGAGTAGGGACAGATACGCAGTATTTT
CASSAVAGVGTDTQYF
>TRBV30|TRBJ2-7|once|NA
TGTGCCTGGAGTAGGGGCTCCTACGAGCAGTACTTC
CAWSRGSYEQYF
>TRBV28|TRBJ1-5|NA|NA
TGTGCCAGCATTCCCCTAACGGGCCGTGGCGTGGAGCCCCAGCATTTT
CASIPLTGRGVEPQHF
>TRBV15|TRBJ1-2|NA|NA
TGTGCCACCAGCAGCCCCAAGGGGGGCTACACCTTC
CATSSPKGGYTF
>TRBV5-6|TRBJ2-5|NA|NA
TGTGCCAGCAGCTTTCGACTACGCGTCCAAGAGACCCAGTACTTC
CASSFRLRVQETQYF
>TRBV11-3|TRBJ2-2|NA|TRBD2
TGTGCCAGCCGGCGGGGGGGAGACACCGGGGAGCTGTTTTTT
CASRRGGDTGELFF
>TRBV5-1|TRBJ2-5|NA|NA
TGCGCCAGCAGCTGGGGGTCTGCGGAGACCCAGTACTTC
CASSWGSAETQYF
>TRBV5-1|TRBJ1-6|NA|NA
TGCGCCAGCAGCTTGGTCGGCAGGGGATCTTCACCCCTCCACTTT
CASSLVGRGSSPLHF
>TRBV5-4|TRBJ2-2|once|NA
TGTGCCAGCAGCTGGGAGTTGGCCCGGTCCGGGGAGCTGTTTTTT
CASSWELARSGELFF
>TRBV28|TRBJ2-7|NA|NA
TGTGCCAGCAGTTTGGGGGGCTTGACACATAAAGGGCAGTACTTC
CASSLGGLTHKGQYF